Presented here are 29 T cell receptor beta chains from one specimen sequenced in a study of blood T cell repertoires in COVID-19 (dated by TCRdb to 2020 to 2022). Library preparation employed the immunoSEQ multiplex PCR assay. The source is immuneACCESS, and TCRdb retained only in-frame sequences with V and J called. Part of the clones is not carried over; for the studies checked, unresolved V genes explain less than half of this, and the remainder is unexplained. The sample table holds under 200,000 clones, of which about 88% were seen once. The ten most abundant clones make up 5.5% to 8.5% of the sample. The sequencing sample was made of peripheral blood. The receptors originated from a woman aged 80 or over in a cohort sampled during active or convalescent COVID-19.

The rearrangement uses TRBV6-1 and TRBJ1-1; D gene uncertain. This CDR3 is 15 amino acids long. V lost 1 base to trimming and J lost 2 bases, with 11 bases between them. Germline assignment: CDR1 MNHNS and CDR2 SASEGT. CDR3 region: CASSEDRRSNTEAFF. DNA for the CDR3: TGTGCCAGCAGTGAAGATCGACGGAGCAACACTGAAGCTTTCTTT.

The CDR3 DNA reads TGTGCCAGTAGTATTAGGGGGCTTCAGCCCCAGCATTTT. This encodes CASSIRGLQPQHF. The chain employs TRBV19 and TRBJ1-5, with TRBD1 identical over 7 bases. With 3 bases clipped from V and 6 bases from J, the junction kept 2 bases outside the gene matches. Per germline, CDR1 LNHDA and CDR2 SQIVND (reference sequence). This CDR3 spans 13 amino acids.

This clone was counted between two and nine times. The chain uses TRBV30 and TRBJ1-6; D is perhaps TRBD1 (6 bases). The V end lost 4 bases, the J end lost 7 bases, and 14 bases lay between the germline ends. CDR1 is GTSNPN, CDR2 SVGIG, per germline (reference sequence). This CDR3 has 14 amino acids. CDR3: CAWTTGLGNSPLHF. CDR3 sequence (DNA): TGTGCCTGGACTACAGGGTTAGGGAATTCACCCCTCCACTTT.

This clone was counted a single time. The chain carries TRBV12-3 or TRBV12-4 and TRBJ2-7; TRBD1 might be the D (6 bases). V was cut by 6 bases and J by 5 bases, with 11 bases left in between. This CDR3 has 12 amino acids. This CDR3 reads CASSPGVHEQYF. The CDR3 DNA reads as TGTGCCAGCAGCCCAGGGGTCCACGAGCAGTACTTC.

The chain recombines TRBV5-4 with TRBJ1-2, with 10 positions matching TRBD1. With 4 bases clipped from V and 8 bases from J, the junction kept 5 bases outside the gene matches. This CDR3 has 13 residues. Germline V gives CDR1 SGHNT, CDR2 YYREEE (reference sequence). The CDR3 protein is CASSGGTGVGYTF. The CDR3 DNA reads as TGTGCCAGCAGCGGGGGGACAGGGGTCGGCTACACCTTC.

The chain uses TRBV5-4 and TRBJ1-1; no reliable D call. Trimming removed 0 bases from V and 4 bases from J, with 16 bases in between. CDR1 SGHNT and CDR2 YYREEE come from the germline V gene (reference sequence). The CDR3 consists of 16 residues. CDR3 nucleotides: TGTGCCAGCAGCTTGGTCGGGCGGGTGGGAGGCACTGAAGCTTTCTTT. Its protein is CASSLVGRVGGTEAFF.

The chain uses TRBV11-2 and TRBJ1-4; D is perhaps TRBD1 (6 bases). Trimming stripped 0 bases from V and 8 bases from J, with 16 bases between. The CDR3 covers 16 residues. CDR1 is SGHAT, CDR2 FQNNGV, per germline. CDR3 bases: TGTGCCAGCAGCTTAGATTGGCAGGGGTCAGGAGAAAAACTGTTTTTT. It specifies CASSLDWQGSGEKLFF.

The rearrangement uses TRBV5-1 and TRBJ2-5; D uncertain. The germline CDR1 and CDR2 sequences are SGHRS and YFSETQ. The CDR3 is 12 residues long. Trimming left V 0 bases short and J 4 bases short, with 4 bases between. In nucleotides, the CDR3 is TGCGCCAGCAGCTTGGATCGAGAGACCCAGTACTTC. Translating gives CASSLDRETQYF.

This chain's CDR3 is CASSQERTGQGNEQFF. For the CDR3, the DNA is TGTGCCAGCAGCCAAGAACGGACAGGACAAGGCAATGAGCAGTTCTTC. The V and J genes are TRBV3-1 (or the pseudogene TRBV3-2) and TRBJ2-1; 7 nucleotides line up with TRBD1. CDR1 is LGHDT, CDR2 YNNKEL, per germline (reference sequence). V lost 0 bases to trimming and J lost 6 bases; unmatched junction nucleotides: 8. The CDR3 consists of 16 residues.

V usage is TRBV28 and J usage is TRBJ1-1, with 9 bases matching TRBD1. This CDR3 has 14 residues. The V gene end was trimmed by 6 bases and the J gene end by 1 base; junction bases not matched to a gene: 3. Germline V gene lookup returns CDR1 MDHEN and CDR2 SYDVKM. CDR3 coding DNA: TGTGCCAGCAGCAAGACAGGGGGGAACACTGAAGCTTTCTTT. This gives the protein CASSKTGGNTEAFF.

The chain joins TRBV7-9 to TRBJ2-3, with TRBD1 as a possible D gene (5 bases). Looked up from germline, CDR1 is SEHNR and CDR2 is FQNEAQ (reference sequence). V dropped 2 bases and J dropped 0 bases, with 9 bases sitting between them. This CDR3 comprises 15 residues. This CDR3 reads CASSLRQYSTDTQYF. CDR3 coding DNA: TGTGCCAGCAGCTTAAGACAGTATAGCACAGATACGCAGTATTTT.

This clone has a handful of counts. The chain links TRBV7-2 to TRBJ1-5, with 8 bases fitting TRBD1. Germline V CDR1 and CDR2: SGHTA, FQGNSA. CDR3 length: 15 amino acids. V trimming: 2 bases; J trimming: 5 bases; junction bases outside the gene matches: 5. DNA of the CDR3: TGTGCCAGCAGCTTAAGGGCAGGGGGCGATCAGCCCCAGCATTTT. Amino acid sequence: CASSLRAGGDQPQHF. Using reference TRBV7-2 and TRBJ1-5 for the parts outside the CDR3, the full variable domain is GAGVSQSPSNKVTEKGKDVELRCDPISGHTALYWYRQSLGQGLEFLIYFQGNSAPDKSGLPSDRFSAERTGGSVSTLTIQRTQQEDSAVYLCASSLRAGGDQPQHFGDGTRLSIL.

The CDR3 DNA follows: TGTGCCAGCTCACCAGGACAGGGGGGGAATATTGAAGCTTTCTTT. As protein: CASSPGQGGNIEAFF. The V call is TRBV18, the J call TRBJ1-1; 10 nucleotides align to TRBD1. After removal of 2 bases from V and 7 bases from J, the junction contained 7 bases not matched to a gene. This CDR3 region has 15 residues. From germline, CDR1 is KGHSH and CDR2 LQKENI. The complete variable domain, with remaining parts taken from reference TRBV18 and TRBJ1-1, reads NAGVMQNPRHLVRRRGQEARLRCSPMKGHSHVYWYRQLPEEGLKFMVYLQKENIIDESGMPKERFSAEFPKEGPSILRIQQVVRGDSAAYFCASSPGQGGNIEAFFGQGTRLTVV.

A single count supports this clone. V is TRBV30 and J is TRBJ2-3; 15 bases are shared with TRBD2. The CDR3 is 18 amino acids. Germline CDR1 is GTSNPN and CDR2 is SVGIG (reference sequence). V gave up 6 bases and J gave up 8 bases; unmatched junction bases: 18. In DNA form, the CDR3 reads TGTGCCTGTCGAATACGGACTAGCGGGAGGGCATACTGGGGTACGCAGTATTTT. This gives the protein CACRIRTSGRAYWGTQYF.

The chain has TRBV2 and TRBJ1-4; 10 positions match TRBD1. The CDR3 totals 14 residues. CDR1 and CDR2 from the germline V gene are SNHLY and FYNNEI. J lost 6 bases, V lost 6 bases, and 4 bases had no gene match. The chain's CDR3 is CASSPDRGDEKLFF. DNA for the CDR3: TGTGCCAGCAGCCCGGACAGGGGGGATGAAAAACTGTTTTTT.

CDR3 amino acids: CSVGTGDQPQHF. CDR3 nucleotides: TGCAGCGTGGGGACAGGCGATCAGCCCCAGCATTTT. This chain uses TRBV29-1 with TRBJ1-5, with 8 nucleotides matching TRBD1. The V gene's germline CDR1 is SQVTM and CDR2 ANQGSEA. This CDR3 region has 12 residues. With 6 bases clipped from V and 5 bases from J, the junction kept 3 bases outside the gene matches.

V is TRBV19 and J is TRBJ1-5; D uncertain. CDR1 and CDR2 (germline): LNHDA, SQIVND (reference sequence). This CDR3 is 12 amino acids long. V shed 3 bases and J shed 4 bases, with 4 bases lying between them. The CDR3 is CASSIPNQPQHF. The DNA for the CDR3 is TGTGCCAGTAGTATTCCGAATCAGCCCCAGCATTTT. Drawing the rest from reference TRBV19 and TRBJ1-5, the complete variable domain is DGGITQSPKYLFRKEGQNVTLSCEQNLNHDAMYWYRQDPGQGLRLIYYSQIVNDFQKGDIAEGYSVSREKKESFPLTVTSAQKNPTAFYLCASSIPNQPQHFGDGTRLSIL.

This rearrangement joins TRBV24-1 to TRBJ2-5, with D perhaps TRBD2 (5 bases). This CDR3 is 16 amino acids long. Trimming removed 4 bases at V and 2 bases at J, with 16 bases between. Germline CDR1 KGHDR, CDR2 SFDVKD. Here the CDR3 reads CATSDPRTDYQETQYF. For the CDR3, the DNA is TGTGCCACCAGTGACCCAAGGACTGACTATCAAGAGACCCAGTACTTC.

The gene calls are TRBV15 and TRBJ1-4; a possible D gene is TRBD1 (5 bases). Trimming pared 0 bases from V and 4 bases from J, leaving 9 bases between. Germline CDR1 is LNHNV and CDR2 is YYDKDF (reference sequence). The CDR3 length is 15 residues. Here the CDR3 reads CATSRDKGYNEKLFF. CDR3 coding DNA: TGTGCCACCAGCAGAGATAAGGGGTATAATGAAAAACTGTTTTTT.

This chain uses TRBV9 with TRBJ1-1; perhaps TRBD1 as D (6 bases). V was trimmed by 2 bases and J by 1 base, leaving 12 bases between them. This CDR3 comprises 15 residues. Germline V gene data show CDR1 as SGDLS and CDR2 as YYNGEE. DNA for the CDR3: TGTGCCAGCAGCGTTCAGGGGATAACGAACACTGAAGCTTTCTTT. This gives the protein CASSVQGITNTEAFF.

The chain couples TRBV19 to TRBJ1-5; D remains unclear. The V end was cut by 5 bases, the J end by 4 bases, with 12 bases between. The CDR3 contains 14 residues. Germline V gene lookup returns CDR1 LNHDA and CDR2 SQIVND (reference sequence). The CDR3 nucleotides are TGTGCCAGTAGTCCCGAACAGCTTAATCAGCCCCAGCATTTT. Encoded protein: CASSPEQLNQPQHF. Based on the CDR3 plus reference TRBV19 and TRBJ1-5, the full variable domain is DGGITQSPKYLFRKEGQNVTLSCEQNLNHDAMYWYRQDPGQGLRLIYYSQIVNDFQKGDIAEGYSVSREKKESFPLTVTSAQKNPTAFYLCASSPEQLNQPQHFGDGTRLSIL.

This clone was found a few times. V and J are TRBV7-6 and TRBJ2-2, with 7 bases fitting TRBD1. Germline trimming cut 3 bases from V and 6 bases from J; bases unmatched to any gene: 10. This CDR3 comprises 16 residues. The germline CDR1 and CDR2 sequences are SGHVS and FNYEAQ. As DNA, the CDR3 is TGTGCCAGCAGCTTTCCGGGACAGCAAGGGGCCGGGGAGCTGTTTTTT. As protein: CASSFPGQQGAGELFF. The whole variable domain, remainder taken from reference TRBV7-6 and TRBJ2-2, is GAGVSQSPRYKVTKRGQDVALRCDPISGHVSLYWYRQALGQGPEFLTYFNYEAQQDKSGLPNDRFSAERPEGSISTLTIQRTEQRDSAMYRCASSFPGQQGAGELFFGEGSRLTVL.

The CDR3 protein is CASSSLAGEGGAEQFF. CDR3 DNA: TGTGCCAGCAGTTCACTAGCGGGAGAGGGGGGGGCTGAGCAGTTCTTC. The rearrangement joins TRBV27 to TRBJ2-1; 11 bases are shared with TRBD2. The CDR3 spans 16 residues. V lost 4 bases to trimming and J lost 9 bases; unmatched junction nucleotides: 11. The germline CDR1 and CDR2 sequences are MNHEY and SMNVEV (reference sequence).

The chain employs TRBV19 and TRBJ2-1; 7 nucleotides align to TRBD2. Germline V lookup: CDR1 LNHDA, CDR2 SQIVND (reference sequence). V lost 3 bases to trimming and J lost 9 bases; unmatched junction nucleotides: 5. The CDR3 has 13 residues. The CDR3 DNA reads TGTGCCAGTAGTATGGGGGGGAGCGGTGAGCAGTTCTTC. As protein: CASSMGGSGEQFF. The entire variable domain, with the rest obtained from reference TRBV19 and TRBJ2-1, is as follows: DGGITQSPKYLFRKEGQNVTLSCEQNLNHDAMYWYRQDPGQGLRLIYYSQIVNDFQKGDIAEGYSVSREKKESFPLTVTSAQKNPTAFYLCASSMGGSGEQFFGPGTRLTVL.

The chain uses TRBV21-1 and TRBJ1-5; TRBD1, the table's D call, was not compared with the DNA. TRBV21-1 is an annotated pseudogene. This CDR3 comprises 16 residues. CDR3 in DNA: TGTGCCAGCAGCAAAGTAACATACATCATCATGTCGCCCCAGCATTTT. It yields the protein CASSKVTYIIMSPQHF.

The chain couples TRBV11-3 to TRBJ2-3; D remains ambiguous. Germline V gene lookup returns CDR1 SGHNT and CDR2 YENEEA. The CDR3 length is 12 residues. Trimming stripped 1 base from V and 3 bases from J, with 2 bases between. The CDR3 region has the DNA TGTGCCAGCAGCTTAGTAACAGATACGCAGTATTTT. It yields the protein CASSLVTDTQYF.

The rearrangement uses TRBV15 and TRBJ1-4; a weak D match, TRBD1 (6 bases). CDR1 and CDR2 from the germline V gene are LNHNV and YYDKDF (reference sequence). The ends were cut back, 0 bases at V and 8 bases at J, with 10 bases in the middle. The CDR3 runs to 14 residues. The CDR3 loop is CATSRDRGPEKLFF. The CDR3 region has the DNA TGTGCCACCAGCAGAGACAGGGGTCCCGAAAAACTGTTTTTT.

The rearrangement joins TRBV28 to TRBJ2-7; TRBD1 matches 7 bases. V shed 8 bases, J shed 3 bases, and the junction held 16 bases outside the gene matches. The length of the CDR3 is 16 residues. Germline assignment: CDR1 MDHEN and CDR2 SYDVKM. CDR3 protein: CASYRQGLGSGYEQYF. The CDR3 coding sequence is TGTGCCAGCTATAGACAGGGCCTTGGGTCAGGCTACGAGCAGTACTTC. The full variable domain, with the rest looked up from reference TRBV28 and TRBJ2-7, is DVKVTQSSRYLVKRTGEKVFLECVQDMDHENMFWYRQDPGLGLRLIYFSYDVKMKEKGDIPEGYSVSREKKERFSLILESASTNQTSMYLCASYRQGLGSGYEQYFGPGTRLTVT.

CDR3 loop: CAWEYEQYV. CDR3 DNA: TGTGCCTGGGAGTACGAGCAGTACGTC. This chain joins TRBV9 and TRBJ2-7; D is possibly TRBD2 (5 bases). V lost 10 bases, J lost 4 bases, and 6 bases lay in between. CDR3 length equals 9 residues. Germline V CDR1 and CDR2: SGDLS, YYNGEE.